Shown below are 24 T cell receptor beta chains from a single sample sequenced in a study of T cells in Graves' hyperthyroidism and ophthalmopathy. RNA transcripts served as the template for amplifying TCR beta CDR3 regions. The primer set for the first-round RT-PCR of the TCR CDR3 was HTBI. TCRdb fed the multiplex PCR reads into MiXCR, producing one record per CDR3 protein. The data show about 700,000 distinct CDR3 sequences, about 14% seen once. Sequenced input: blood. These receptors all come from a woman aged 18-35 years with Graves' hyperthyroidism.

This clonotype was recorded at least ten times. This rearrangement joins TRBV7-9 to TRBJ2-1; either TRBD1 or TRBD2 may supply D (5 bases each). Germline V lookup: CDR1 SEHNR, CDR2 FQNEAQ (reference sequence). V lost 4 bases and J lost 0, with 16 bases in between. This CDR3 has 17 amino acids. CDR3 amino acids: CASSSTGTWSSYNEQFF. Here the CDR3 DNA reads TGTGCCAGCAGCTCAACCGGGACGTGGAGCTCCTACAATGAGCAGTTCTTC.

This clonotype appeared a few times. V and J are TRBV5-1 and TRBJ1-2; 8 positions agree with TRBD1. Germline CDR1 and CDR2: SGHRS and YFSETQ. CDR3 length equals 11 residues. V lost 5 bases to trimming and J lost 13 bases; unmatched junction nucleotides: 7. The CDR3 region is CASRSDRERTF. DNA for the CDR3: TGCGCCAGCAGATCGGACAGGGAACGCACCTTC.

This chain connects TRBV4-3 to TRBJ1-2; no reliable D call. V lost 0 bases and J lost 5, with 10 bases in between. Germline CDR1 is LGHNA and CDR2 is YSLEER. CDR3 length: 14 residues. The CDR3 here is CASSQDFGLYGYTF. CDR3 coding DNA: TGCGCCAGCAGCCAAGATTTTGGCCTGTATGGCTACACCTTC.

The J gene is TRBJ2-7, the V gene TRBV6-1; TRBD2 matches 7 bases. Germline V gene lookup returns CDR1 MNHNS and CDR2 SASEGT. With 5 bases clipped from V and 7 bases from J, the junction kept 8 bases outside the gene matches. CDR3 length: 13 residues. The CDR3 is CASSLAGPGEQYF. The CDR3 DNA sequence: TGTGCCAGCAGTTTAGCGGGCCCGGGGGAGCAGTACTTC.

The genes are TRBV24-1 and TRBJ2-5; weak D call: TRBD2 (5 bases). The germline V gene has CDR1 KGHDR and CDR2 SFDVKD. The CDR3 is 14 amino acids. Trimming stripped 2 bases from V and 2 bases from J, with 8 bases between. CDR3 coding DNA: TGTGCCACCAGTGATTCCCGCGGGCAAGAGACCCAGTACTTC. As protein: CATSDSRGQETQYF.

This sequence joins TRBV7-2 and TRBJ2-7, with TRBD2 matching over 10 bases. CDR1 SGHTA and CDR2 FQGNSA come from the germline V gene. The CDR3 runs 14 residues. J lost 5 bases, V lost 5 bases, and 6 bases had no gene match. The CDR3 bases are TGTGCCAGCAGCCTGGGACTAGCGACTAACGAGCAGTACTTC. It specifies CASSLGLATNEQYF.

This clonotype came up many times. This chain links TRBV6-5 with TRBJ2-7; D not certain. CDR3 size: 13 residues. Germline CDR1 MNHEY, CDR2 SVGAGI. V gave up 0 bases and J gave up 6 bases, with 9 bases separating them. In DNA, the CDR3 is TGTGCCAGCAGTTACTCCCCTCGGCTCGAGCAGTACTTC. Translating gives CASSYSPRLEQYF.

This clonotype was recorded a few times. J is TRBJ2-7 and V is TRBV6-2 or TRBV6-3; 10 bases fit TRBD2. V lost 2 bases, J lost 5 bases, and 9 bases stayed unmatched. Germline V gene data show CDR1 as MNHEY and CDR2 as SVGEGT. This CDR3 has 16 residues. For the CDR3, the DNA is TGTGCCAGCAGTTACCCAGAGATAGCGGGAGGTCACGAGCAGTACTTC. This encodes CASSYPEIAGGHEQYF.

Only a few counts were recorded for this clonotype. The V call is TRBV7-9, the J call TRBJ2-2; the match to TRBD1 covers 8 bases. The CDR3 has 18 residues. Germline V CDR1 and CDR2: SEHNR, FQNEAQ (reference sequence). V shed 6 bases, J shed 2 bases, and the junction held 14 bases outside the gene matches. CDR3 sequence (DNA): TGTGCCAGCAGTTTTCCAGGGGGCACTTTTCCTAACACCGGGGAGCTGTTTTTT. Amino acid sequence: CASSFPGGTFPNTGELFF.

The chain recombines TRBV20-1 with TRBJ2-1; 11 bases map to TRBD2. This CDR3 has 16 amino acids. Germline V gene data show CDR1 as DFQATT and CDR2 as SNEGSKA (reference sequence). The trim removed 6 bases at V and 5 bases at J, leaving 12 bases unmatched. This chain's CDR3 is CSALLAGAGKNNEQFF. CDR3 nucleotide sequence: TGCAGTGCCTTACTAGCGGGAGCGGGAAAGAACAATGAGCAGTTCTTC.

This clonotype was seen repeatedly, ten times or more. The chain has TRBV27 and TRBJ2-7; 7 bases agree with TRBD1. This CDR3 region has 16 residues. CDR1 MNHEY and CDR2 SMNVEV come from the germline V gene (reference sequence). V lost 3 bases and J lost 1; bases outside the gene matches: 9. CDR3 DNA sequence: TGTGCCAGCAGTTTTGGGACCGGGACAGTTTCCTACGAGCAGTACTTC. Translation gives CASSFGTGTVSYEQYF.

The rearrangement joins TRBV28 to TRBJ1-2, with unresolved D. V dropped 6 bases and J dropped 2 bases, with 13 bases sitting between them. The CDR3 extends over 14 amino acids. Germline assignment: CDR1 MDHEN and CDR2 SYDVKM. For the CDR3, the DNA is TGTGCCAGCAGCCTACCCGTAGTGAACTATGGCTACACCTTC. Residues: CASSLPVVNYGYTF.

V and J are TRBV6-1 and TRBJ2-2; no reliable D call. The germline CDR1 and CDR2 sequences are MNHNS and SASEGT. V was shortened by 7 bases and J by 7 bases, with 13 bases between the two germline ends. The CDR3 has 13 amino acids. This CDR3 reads CASTDVLSGELFF. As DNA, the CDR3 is TGTGCCAGCACCGACGTCCTGAGCGGGGAGCTGTTTTTT.

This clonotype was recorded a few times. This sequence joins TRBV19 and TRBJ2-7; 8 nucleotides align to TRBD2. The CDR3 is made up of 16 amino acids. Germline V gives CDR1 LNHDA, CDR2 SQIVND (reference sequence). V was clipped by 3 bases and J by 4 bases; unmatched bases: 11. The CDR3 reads CASSMSSGSGFYEQYF. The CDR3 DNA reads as TGTGCCAGTAGTATGTCCAGCGGGAGCGGTTTTTACGAGCAGTACTTC. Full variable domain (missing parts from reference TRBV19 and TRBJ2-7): DGGITQSPKYLFRKEGQNVTLSCEQNLNHDAMYWYRQDPGQGLRLIYYSQIVNDFQKGDIAEGYSVSREKKESFPLTVTSAQKNPTAFYLCASSMSSGSGFYEQYFGPGTRLTVT.

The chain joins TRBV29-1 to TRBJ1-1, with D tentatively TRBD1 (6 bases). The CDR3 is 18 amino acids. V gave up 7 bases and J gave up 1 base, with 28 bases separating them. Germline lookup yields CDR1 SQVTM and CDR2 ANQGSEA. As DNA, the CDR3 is TGCAGCGGCCCGGAGGGGGGAGTGTCAACCACCGCGAACACTGAAGCTTTCTTT. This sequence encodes CSGPEGGVSTTANTEAFF.

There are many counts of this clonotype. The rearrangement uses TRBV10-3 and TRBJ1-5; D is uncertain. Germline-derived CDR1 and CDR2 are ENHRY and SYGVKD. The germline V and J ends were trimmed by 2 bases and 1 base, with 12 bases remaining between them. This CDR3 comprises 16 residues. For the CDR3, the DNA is TGTGCCATCAGTGAGGAGCTTATAGTCAGCAATCAGCCCCAGCATTTT. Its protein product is CAISEELIVSNQPQHF.

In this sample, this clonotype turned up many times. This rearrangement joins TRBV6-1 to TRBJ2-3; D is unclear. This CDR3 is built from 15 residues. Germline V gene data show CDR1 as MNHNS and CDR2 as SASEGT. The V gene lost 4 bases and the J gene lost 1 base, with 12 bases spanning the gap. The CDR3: CASSGLGSRTDTQYF. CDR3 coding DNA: TGTGCCAGCAGTGGCCTAGGCAGTCGCACAGATACGCAGTATTTT.

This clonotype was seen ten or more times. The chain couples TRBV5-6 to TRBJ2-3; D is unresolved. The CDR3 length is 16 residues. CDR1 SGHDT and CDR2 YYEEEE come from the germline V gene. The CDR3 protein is CSSAARGFGRTDTQYF. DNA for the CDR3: TGTTCCTCGGCGGCTCGTGGGTTCGGCAGGACAGATACGCAGTATTTT.

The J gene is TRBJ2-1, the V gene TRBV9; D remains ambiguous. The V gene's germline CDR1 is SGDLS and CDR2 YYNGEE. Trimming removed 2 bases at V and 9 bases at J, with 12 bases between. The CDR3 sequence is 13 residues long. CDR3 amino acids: CASSVLLSGEQFF. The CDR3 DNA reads TGTGCCAGCAGCGTTCTTCTTTCGGGTGAGCAGTTCTTC.

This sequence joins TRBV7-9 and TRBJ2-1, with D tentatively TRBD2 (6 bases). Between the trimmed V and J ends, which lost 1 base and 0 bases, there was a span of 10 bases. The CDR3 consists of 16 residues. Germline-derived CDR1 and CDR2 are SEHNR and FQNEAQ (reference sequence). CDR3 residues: CASSLGDWSSYNEQFF. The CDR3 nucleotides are TGTGCCAGCAGCTTAGGGGACTGGAGCTCCTACAATGAGCAGTTCTTC.

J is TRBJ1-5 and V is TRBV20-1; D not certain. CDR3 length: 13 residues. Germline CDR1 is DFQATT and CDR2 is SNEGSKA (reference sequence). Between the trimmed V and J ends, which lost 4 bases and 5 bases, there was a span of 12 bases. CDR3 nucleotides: TGCAGTGCTAAGGACGGGCCACATCAGCCCCAGCATTTT. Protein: CSAKDGPHQPQHF.

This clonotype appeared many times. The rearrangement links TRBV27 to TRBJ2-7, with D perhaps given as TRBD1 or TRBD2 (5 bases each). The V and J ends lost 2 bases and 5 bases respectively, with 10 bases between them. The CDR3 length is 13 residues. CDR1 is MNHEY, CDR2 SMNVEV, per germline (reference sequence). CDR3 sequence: CASSLGGTNEQYF. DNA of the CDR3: TGTGCCAGCAGTTTAGGGGGAACCAACGAGCAGTACTTC.

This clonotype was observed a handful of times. The CDR3 loop reads CASRRQASGHQPQHF. The CDR3 coding sequence is TGTGCCAGCAGAAGACAGGCCAGCGGGCATCAGCCCCAGCATTTT. This chain joins TRBV5-5 and TRBJ1-5; D is perhaps TRBD1 (6 bases). From germline, CDR1 is SGHKS and CDR2 YYEKEE (reference sequence). V was cut by 5 bases and J by 5 bases, with 17 bases left in between. This CDR3 spans 15 amino acids.

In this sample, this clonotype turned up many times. CDR3 sequence reads: CASSRGRFETQYF. In nucleotides, the CDR3 is TGTGCCAGCAGCCGGGGACGATTTGAGACCCAGTACTTC. The V call is TRBV28, the J call TRBJ2-5, with D possibly being TRBD1 or TRBD2 (5 bases each). The germline V gene has CDR1 MDHEN and CDR2 SYDVKM. The CDR3 has 13 residues. V gave up 6 bases and J gave up 5 bases, with 13 bases separating them.